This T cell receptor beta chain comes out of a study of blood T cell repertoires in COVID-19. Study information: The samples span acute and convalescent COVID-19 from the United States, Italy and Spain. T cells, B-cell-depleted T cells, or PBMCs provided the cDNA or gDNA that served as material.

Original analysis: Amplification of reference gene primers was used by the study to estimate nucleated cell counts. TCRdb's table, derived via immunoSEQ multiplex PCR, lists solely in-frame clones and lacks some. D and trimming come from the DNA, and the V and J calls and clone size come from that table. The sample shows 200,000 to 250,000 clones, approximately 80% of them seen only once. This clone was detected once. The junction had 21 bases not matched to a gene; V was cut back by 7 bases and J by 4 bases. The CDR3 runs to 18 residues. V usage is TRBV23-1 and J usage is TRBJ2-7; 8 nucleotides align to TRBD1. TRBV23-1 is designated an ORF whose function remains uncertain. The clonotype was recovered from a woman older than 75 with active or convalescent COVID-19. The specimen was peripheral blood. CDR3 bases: TGCGCCAGCATTACTTCGAGGGACAGGCCCCCCGTGAAATACGAGCAGTACTTC. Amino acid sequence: CASITSRDRPPVKYEQYF.